The 5 T cell receptor beta chains below were found in one sample sequenced in a study of T cells in Graves' hyperthyroidism and ophthalmopathy. Regions amplified from RNA transcripts were the TCR beta CDR3 regions. An initial round of RT-PCR targeting the TCR CDR3 relied on the HTBI primer set. Each CDR3 protein is one row after TCRdb ran MiXCR on the multiplex PCR reads. The repertoire holds about half a million distinct CDR3 sequences, with 20% to 25% as singletons. Sequencing input: blood. Receptor source: a woman in her seventies with Graves' ophthalmopathy.

Concerning this clonotype itself: Since a much larger clone is just one base distant, this may be a read error. The genes are TRBV7-2 and TRBJ2-4, with D perhaps TRBD2 (5 bases). Germline V CDR1 and CDR2: SGHTA, FQGNSA. The CDR3 covers 15 residues. V was shortened by 3 bases and J by 0 bases, with 9 bases between the two germline ends. CDR3 DNA: TGTGCCAGCAGCTTTCTGGAGGTAGCCAAAAACATTCAGTACTTC. Its protein product is CASSFLEVAKNIQYF. The full variable domain, its missing parts supplied by reference TRBV7-2 and TRBJ2-4, is GAGVSQSPSNKVTEKGKDVELRCDPISGHTALYWYRQSLGQGLEFLIYFQGNSAPDKSGLPSDRFSAERTGGSVSTLTIQRTQQEDSAVYLCASSFLEVAKNIQYFGAGTRLSVL.

V usage is TRBV3-1 and J usage is TRBJ2-4, with D perhaps TRBD1 or TRBD2 (5 bases each). This CDR3 region has 16 residues. CDR1 is LGHDT, CDR2 YNNKEL, per germline (reference sequence). The V gene lost 1 base and the J gene lost 4 bases, with 14 bases spanning the gap. CDR3 amino acids: CASSQVLQGRKNIQYF. In DNA form, the CDR3 reads TGTGCCAGCAGCCAAGTCTTGCAGGGACGGAAAAACATTCAGTACTTC.

This sequence joins TRBV12-3 or TRBV12-4 and TRBJ2-1; 7 positions match TRBD2. This CDR3 contains 14 residues. Trimming took 8 bases from V and 4 from J; bases not matched to a gene: 8. The CDR3 DNA is TGTGCCAGCCTTTCTAGCGGAGGGTACAATGAGCAGTTCTTC. Protein: CASLSSGGYNEQFF.

The CDR3 reads CSARDSIQGMNTEAFF. In DNA, the CDR3 is TGCAGTGCTAGGGACAGTATCCAGGGAATGAACACTGAAGCTTTCTTT. The chain joins TRBV20-1 to TRBJ1-1; weak D call: TRBD1 (6 bases). V gave up 3 bases and J gave up 0 bases, with 17 bases separating them. Germline CDR1 DFQATT, CDR2 SNEGSKA (reference sequence). The CDR3 is made up of 16 amino acids.

This clonotype was recorded at least ten times. This rearrangement joins TRBV29-1 to TRBJ2-1; D gene unclear. This CDR3 is built from 15 residues. Germline assignment: CDR1 SQVTM and CDR2 ANQGSEA. Deletions cut 4 bases from V and 1 base from J, with 14 bases between. The CDR3 DNA reads TGCAGCGTTGTCTCTGGGCAGGTATCCTACAATGAGCAGTTCTTC. Translation gives CSVVSGQVSYNEQFF.